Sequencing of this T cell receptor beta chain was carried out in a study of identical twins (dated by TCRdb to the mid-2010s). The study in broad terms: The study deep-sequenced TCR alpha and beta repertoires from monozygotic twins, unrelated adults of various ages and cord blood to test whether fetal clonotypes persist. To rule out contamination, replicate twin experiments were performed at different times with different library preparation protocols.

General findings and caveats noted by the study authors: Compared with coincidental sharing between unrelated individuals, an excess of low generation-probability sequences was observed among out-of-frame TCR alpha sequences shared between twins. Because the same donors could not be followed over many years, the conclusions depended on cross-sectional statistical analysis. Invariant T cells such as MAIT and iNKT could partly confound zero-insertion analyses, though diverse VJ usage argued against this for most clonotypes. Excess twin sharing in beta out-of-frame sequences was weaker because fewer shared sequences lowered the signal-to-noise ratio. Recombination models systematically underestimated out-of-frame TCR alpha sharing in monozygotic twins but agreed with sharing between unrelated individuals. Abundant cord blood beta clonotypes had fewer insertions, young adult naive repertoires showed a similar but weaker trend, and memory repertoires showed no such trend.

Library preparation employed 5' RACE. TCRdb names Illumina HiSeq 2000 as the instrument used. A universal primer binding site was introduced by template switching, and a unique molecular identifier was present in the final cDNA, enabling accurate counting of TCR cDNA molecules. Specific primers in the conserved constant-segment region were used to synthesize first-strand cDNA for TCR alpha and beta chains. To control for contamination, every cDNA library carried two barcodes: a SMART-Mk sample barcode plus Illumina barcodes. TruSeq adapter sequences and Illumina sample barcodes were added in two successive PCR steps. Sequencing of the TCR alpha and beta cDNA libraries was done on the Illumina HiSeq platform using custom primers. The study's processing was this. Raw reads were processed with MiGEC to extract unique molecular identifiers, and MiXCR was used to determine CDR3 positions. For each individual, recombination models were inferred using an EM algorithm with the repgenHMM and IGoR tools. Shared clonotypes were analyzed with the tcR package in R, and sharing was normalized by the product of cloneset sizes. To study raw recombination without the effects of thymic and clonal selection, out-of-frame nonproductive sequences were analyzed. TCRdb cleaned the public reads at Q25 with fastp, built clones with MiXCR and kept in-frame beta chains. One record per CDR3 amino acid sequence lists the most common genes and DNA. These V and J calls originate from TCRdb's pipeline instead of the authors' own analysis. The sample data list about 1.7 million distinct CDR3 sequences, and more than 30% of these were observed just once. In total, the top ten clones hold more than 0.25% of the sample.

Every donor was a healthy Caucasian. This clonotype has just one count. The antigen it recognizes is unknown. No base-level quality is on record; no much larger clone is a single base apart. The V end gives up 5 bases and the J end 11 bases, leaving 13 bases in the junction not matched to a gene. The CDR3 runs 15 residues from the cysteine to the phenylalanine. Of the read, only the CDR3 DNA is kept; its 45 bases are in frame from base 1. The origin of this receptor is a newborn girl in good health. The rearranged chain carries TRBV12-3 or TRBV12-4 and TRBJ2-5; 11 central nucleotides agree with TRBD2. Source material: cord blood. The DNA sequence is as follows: TGTGCCAGCAGTACCCCGGGACTAGCGGCCAATGAGCAGTACTTC. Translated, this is CASSTPGLAANEQYF.